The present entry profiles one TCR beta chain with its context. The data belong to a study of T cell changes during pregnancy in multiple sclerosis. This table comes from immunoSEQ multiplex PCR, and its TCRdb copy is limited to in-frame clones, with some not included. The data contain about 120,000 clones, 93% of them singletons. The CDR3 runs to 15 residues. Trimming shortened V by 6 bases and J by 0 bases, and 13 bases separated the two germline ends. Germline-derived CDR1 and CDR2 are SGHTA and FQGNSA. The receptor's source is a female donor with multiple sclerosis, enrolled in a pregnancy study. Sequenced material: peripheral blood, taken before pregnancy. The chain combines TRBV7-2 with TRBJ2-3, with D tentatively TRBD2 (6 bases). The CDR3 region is CASSPGTFSTDTQYF. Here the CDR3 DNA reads TGTGCCAGCAGTCCTGGGACTTTTAGCACAGATACGCAGTATTTT.